This TCR beta chain was recovered during a study of shared clonotypes between healthy human individuals. Overall study findings and caveats: Estimated clonotype richness was generally higher in naive than memory subsets. The authors sampled blood alone, and tissue repertoires likely differ.

On this clone: Its antigen remains unidentified.

The repertoire was sequenced with immunoSEQ multiplex PCR; TCRdb's copy has only in-frame clones and lacks some. In the table there are approximately 2.3 million clones, approximately 95% of which are singletons. V lost 4 bases, J lost 3 bases, and 10 bases lay in between. Germline CDR1 SGDLS, CDR2 YYNGEE. The CDR3 covers 13 residues. Sequencing was done on a sample of naive CD4+ T cells from PBMCs. The subset is: CD45RA+ positively selected. The rearrangement joins TRBV9 to TRBJ1-2; D ambiguous. The receptor comes from a man aged 18 to 30 in good health. Some clones in this sample may be carry-over from other donors' samples. CDR3 nucleotides: TGTGCCAGCAGCCCAATGGGAGACTATGGCTACACCTTC. Translation gives CASSPMGDYGYTF.